This TCR beta chain derives from a study of technical replicates of blood from a few donors (dated by TCRdb to 2016 to 2017). Library preparation was by the immunoSEQ multiplex PCR assay. Drawn from immuneACCESS, this table holds only the in-frame rearrangements with V and J called that TCRdb kept. Clones are partly lost; checked studies trace under half to an unresolved V gene and leave the rest unexplained. Counted in this sample were 75,000 or so clones; around 95% of them appeared once. The biggest ten clones account for roughly 0.25% of the sample. On this clone itself: Its binding antigen is unknown. Per-base qualities were not stored, and no clone one base away is much larger.

Sequencing was performed on T cells isolated from PBMCs. The sequence came from a human donor in good health.

The bases read TGTGCCAGCAGCCTTCGAAGACTAGCGGGACCCGACTACGAGCAGTACTTC. The translation is CASSLRRLAGPDYEQYF. The V and J segments used are TRBV11-2 and TRBJ2-7, with 11 bases in between that match TRBD2. The germline V gene sets CDR1 to SGHAT and CDR2 to FQNNGV. From cysteine to phenylalanine, the CDR3 is 17 amino acids long. The retained sequence is limited to the CDR3, 51 bases, with the frame set at the first base. V trim: 5 bases; J trim: 3 bases; unmatched bases: 12.